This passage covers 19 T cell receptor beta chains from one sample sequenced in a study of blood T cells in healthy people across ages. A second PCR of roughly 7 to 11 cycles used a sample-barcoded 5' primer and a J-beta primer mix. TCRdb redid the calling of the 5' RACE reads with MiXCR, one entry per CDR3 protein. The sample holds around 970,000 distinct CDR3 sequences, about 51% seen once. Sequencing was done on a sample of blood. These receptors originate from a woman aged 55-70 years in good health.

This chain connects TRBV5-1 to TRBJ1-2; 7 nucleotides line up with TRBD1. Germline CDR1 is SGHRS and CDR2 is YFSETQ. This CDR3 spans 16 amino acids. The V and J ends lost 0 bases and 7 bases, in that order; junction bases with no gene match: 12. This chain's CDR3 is CASSLALDRVSSGYTF. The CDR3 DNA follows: TGCGCCAGCAGCTTGGCCCTAGACAGGGTTTCGAGTGGCTACACCTTC.

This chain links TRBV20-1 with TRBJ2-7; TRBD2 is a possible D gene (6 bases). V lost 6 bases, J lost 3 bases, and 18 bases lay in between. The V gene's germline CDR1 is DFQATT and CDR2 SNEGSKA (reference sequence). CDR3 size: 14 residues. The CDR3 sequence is CSAVNHGSLYEQYF. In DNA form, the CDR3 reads TGCAGTGCCGTAAATCACGGGAGTCTCTACGAGCAGTACTTC.

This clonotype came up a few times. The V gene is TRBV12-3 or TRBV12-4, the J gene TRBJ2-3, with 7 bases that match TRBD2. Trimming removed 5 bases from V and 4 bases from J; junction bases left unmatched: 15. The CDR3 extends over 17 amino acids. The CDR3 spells CASSPSLGGSLPDTQYF. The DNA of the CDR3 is TGTGCCAGCAGTCCAAGCCTTGGCGGGAGTCTCCCAGATACGCAGTATTTT.

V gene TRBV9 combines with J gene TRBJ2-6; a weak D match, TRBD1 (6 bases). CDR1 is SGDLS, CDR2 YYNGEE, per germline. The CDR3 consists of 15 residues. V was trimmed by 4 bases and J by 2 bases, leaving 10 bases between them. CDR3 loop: CASSSHRAGANVLTF. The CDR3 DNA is TGTGCCAGCAGCTCCCACAGGGCTGGGGCCAACGTCCTGACTTTC.

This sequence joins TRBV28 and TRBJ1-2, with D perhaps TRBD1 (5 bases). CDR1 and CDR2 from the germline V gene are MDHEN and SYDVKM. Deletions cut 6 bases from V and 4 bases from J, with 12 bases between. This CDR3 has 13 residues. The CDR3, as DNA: TGTGCCAGCAGGGCTAGGGACCCCTATGGCTACACCTTC. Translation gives CASRARDPYGYTF.

The CDR3 DNA sequence: TGTGCCAGCAGCTCTCGTCCTAGGTACCCAATTGAAAACATTCAGTACTTC. It yields the protein CASSSRPRYPIENIQYF. The chain carries TRBV7-2 and TRBJ2-4; D remains ambiguous. The CDR3 sequence is 17 residues long. CDR1 is SGHTA, CDR2 FQGNSA, per germline. Deletions cut 4 bases from V and 5 bases from J, with 21 bases between.

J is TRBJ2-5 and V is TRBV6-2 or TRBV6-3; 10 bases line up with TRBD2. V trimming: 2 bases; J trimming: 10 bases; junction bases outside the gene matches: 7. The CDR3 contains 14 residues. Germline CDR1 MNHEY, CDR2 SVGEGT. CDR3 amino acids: CASSYGSSGSYQYF. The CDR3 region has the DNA TGTGCCAGCAGTTACGGTTCTAGCGGGAGCTACCAGTACTTC.

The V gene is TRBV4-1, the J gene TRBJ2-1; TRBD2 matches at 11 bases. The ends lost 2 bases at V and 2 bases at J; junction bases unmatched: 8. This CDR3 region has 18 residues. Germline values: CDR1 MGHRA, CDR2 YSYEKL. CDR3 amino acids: CASSQTSGRTSPYNEQFF. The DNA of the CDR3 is TGCGCCAGCAGCCAAACTAGCGGGAGAACAAGCCCCTACAATGAGCAGTTCTTC.

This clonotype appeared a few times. The CDR3 is CASSLETGGTSEQYF. The CDR3 bases are TGCGCCAGCAGCTTGGAGACGGGAGGGACGTCCGAGCAGTACTTC. The rearrangement links TRBV5-1 to TRBJ2-7; 8 bases line up with TRBD2. The length of the CDR3 is 15 residues. After removal of 0 bases from V and 6 bases from J, the junction contained 8 bases not matched to a gene. Germline CDR1 reads SGHRS; CDR2 reads YFSETQ.

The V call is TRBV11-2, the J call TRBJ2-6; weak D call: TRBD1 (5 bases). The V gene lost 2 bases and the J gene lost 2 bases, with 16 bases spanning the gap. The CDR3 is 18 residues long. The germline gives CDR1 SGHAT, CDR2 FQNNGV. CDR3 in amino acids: CASSLIRATEAGANVLTF. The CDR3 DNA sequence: TGTGCCAGCAGCTTAATTCGCGCGACAGAAGCTGGGGCCAACGTCCTGACTTTC.

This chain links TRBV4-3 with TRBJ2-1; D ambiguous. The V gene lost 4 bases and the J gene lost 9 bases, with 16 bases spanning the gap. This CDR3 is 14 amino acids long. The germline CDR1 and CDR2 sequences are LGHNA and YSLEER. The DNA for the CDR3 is TGCGCCAGCAGCCCGGGCCCCGCTAGTAGTGAGCAGTTCTTC. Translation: CASSPGPASSEQFF.

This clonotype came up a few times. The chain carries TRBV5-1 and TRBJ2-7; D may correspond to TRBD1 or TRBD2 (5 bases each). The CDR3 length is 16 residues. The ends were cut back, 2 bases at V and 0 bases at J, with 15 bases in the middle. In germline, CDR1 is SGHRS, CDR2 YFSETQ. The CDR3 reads CASSLAGAVGSYEQYF. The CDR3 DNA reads TGCGCCAGCAGCTTAGCCGGGGCCGTCGGCTCCTACGAGCAGTACTTC.

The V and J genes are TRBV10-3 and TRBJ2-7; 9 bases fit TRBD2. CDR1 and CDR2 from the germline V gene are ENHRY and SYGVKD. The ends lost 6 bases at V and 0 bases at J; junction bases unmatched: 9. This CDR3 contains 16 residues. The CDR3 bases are TGTGCCATCAGCACTAGCGGGCATATTTTCTCCTACGAGCAGTACTTC. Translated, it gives CAISTSGHIFSYEQYF.

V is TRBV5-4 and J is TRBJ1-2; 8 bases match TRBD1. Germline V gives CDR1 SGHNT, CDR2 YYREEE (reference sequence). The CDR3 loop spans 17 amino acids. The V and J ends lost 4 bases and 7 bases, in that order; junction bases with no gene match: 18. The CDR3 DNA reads TGTGCCAGCAGCCAGGGAGGAGGGGCAGGGGGCAAGAGTGGCTACACCTTC. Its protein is CASSQGGGAGGKSGYTF.

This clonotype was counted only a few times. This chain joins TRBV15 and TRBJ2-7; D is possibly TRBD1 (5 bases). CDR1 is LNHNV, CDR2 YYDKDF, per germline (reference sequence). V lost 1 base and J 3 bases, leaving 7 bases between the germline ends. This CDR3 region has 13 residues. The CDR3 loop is CATSRATDYEQYF. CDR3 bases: TGTGCCACCAGCAGAGCGACAGACTACGAGCAGTACTTC.

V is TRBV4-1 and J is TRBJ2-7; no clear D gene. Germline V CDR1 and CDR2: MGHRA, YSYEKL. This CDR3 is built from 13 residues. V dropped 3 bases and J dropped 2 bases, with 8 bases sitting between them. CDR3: CASSQIATYEQYF. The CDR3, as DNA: TGCGCCAGCAGCCAGATAGCAACCTACGAGCAGTACTTC.

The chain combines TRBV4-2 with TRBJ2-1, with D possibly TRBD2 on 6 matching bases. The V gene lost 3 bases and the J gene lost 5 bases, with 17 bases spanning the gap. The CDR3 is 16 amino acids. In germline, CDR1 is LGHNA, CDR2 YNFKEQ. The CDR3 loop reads CASSQAGTRGNNEQFF. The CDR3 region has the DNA TGTGCCAGCAGCCAGGCCGGGACTCGGGGGAACAATGAGCAGTTCTTC.

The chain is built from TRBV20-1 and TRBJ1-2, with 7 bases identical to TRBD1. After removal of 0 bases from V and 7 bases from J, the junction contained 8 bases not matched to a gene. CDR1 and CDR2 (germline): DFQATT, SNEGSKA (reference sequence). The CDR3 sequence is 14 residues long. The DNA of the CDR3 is TGCAGTGCTAGAGATTCCGCCAGGGGGGCTGGCTACACCTTC. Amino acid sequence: CSARDSARGAGYTF.

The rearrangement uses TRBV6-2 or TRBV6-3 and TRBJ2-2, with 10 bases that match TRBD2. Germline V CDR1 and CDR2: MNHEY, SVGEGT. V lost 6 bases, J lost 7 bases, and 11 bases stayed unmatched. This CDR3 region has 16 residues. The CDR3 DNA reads TGTGCCAGCAGGGCCGGGCTAGCGGGAGCTCACGGGGAGCTGTTTTTT. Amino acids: CASRAGLAGAHGELFF.